The T cell receptor beta chain under discussion was sequenced for a study of T cell repertoires in ileal Crohn's disease. Study-wide results and caveats: Every patient over 26.8% clonality showed endoscopic recurrence.

In the case of this clone: The antigen is not known.

TCRdb's copy holds only in-frame clones and misses some; the assay was immunoSEQ multiplex PCR. The table lists some 2,400 clones, about four fifths of them singletons. The CDR3 runs to 18 residues. After removal of 7 bases from V and 4 bases from J, the junction contained 15 bases not matched to a gene. Germline loops: CDR1 SEHNR, CDR2 FQNEAQ (reference sequence). This chain connects TRBV7-9 to TRBJ2-7; 14 bases align to TRBD2. The TCR sequence derives from an adult with Crohn's disease. Sequencing was performed on ileal tissue. The CDR3 DNA reads TGTGCCAGCACCCCCCTAGGGACTAGCGGGAGTTCGGGTTACGAGCAGTACTTC. Protein: CASTPLGTSGSSGYEQYF. The whole variable domain, filled in from reference TRBV7-9 and TRBJ2-7, reads DTGVSQNPRHKITKRGQNVTFRCDPISEHNRLYWYRQTLGQGPEFLTYFQNEAQLEKSRLLSDRFSAERPKGSFSTLEIQRTEQGDSAMYLCASTPLGTSGSSGYEQYFGPGTRLTVT.